This T cell receptor (beta chain) was documented in a study of blood T cell repertoires in COVID-19 (dated by TCRdb to about 2020). In terms of the full investigation: Collaborator samples came from the United States, Italy and Spain and covered acute and convalescent phases of COVID-19. Where available, HLA class I and class II types were taken from metadata supplied by the sample provider and were not determined by assay-based typing. Subjects who had been exposed to COVID-19, were actively infected with it, or had recovered from it provided the deeply sampled blood TCRbeta repertoires that made up the dataset. The samples were drawn from two sources: the first 160 participants of the ongoing ImmuneRACE study, and over 1,000 subjects contributed by 6 global collaborators. The repertoires were made available in a free public database intended to serve as a resource for research on the immune response to SARS-CoV-2. The prospective study material was composed of cDNA or gDNA derived from T cells, B-cell-depleted T cells, or PBMCs. The sample metadata nearly always contained a de-identified subject ID, COVID-19 status, age in years and sex.

TCRbeta CDR3 regions were amplified from genomic DNA by means of the immunoSEQ Assay, a bias-controlled multiplex PCR. In the authors' own workflow: The number of nucleated cells in each sample was estimated from the amplification of reference gene primers within the assay. To quantify the absolute abundance of each unique TCRbeta CDR3 rearrangement, sequence reads were collapsed and filtered. For each sample, productive Simpson clonality was calculated as the square root of Simpson's diversity index across productive rearrangements. TCRdb provides this immuneACCESS table in a form limited to in-frame rearrangements. Some clones are lacking; in checked studies, under half of them reflect an unresolved V gene, and why the rest are absent is not known. V and J calls and clone size are given by that table; D and trimming were obtained from the DNA. This sample gives roughly 230,000 clones in total; less than 90% of them show up just once. The ten biggest clones cover over 1.5% of the sample.

Trimming leaves V shorter by 3 bases and J shorter by 1 base, with the junction holding 9 bases beyond the gene matches. Including the terminal cysteine and phenylalanine, the CDR3 comprises 17 residues. Only CDR3 DNA is held: 51 bases, read in frame from base 1. CDR1 and CDR2 were assigned from the germline V gene as KGHSH and LQKENI. Each collaborating institution followed its own protocols to collect whole blood in K2EDTA tubes. For TCRbeta analysis, collaborators shipped samples in one of three forms: frozen whole blood, isolated PBMCs, or DNA extracted from either of those sample types. Study-wide conclusions, independent of this receptor: The quantity of clinical and demographic metadata differed by source and by participant and was supplied without curation.

Points on this clone: The clone's antigen remains unknown. No base-level quality is on record; no much larger clone is a single base apart.

The chain uses TRBV18 and TRBJ2-3, with 8 central nucleotides matching TRBD2. Sequences were obtained from peripheral blood. This clonotype originated in a man between 65 and 79 years old with acute or convalescent COVID-19. The CDR3 corresponds to CASSPTGGGAGTDTQYF. The DNA is TGTGCCAGCTCACCTACCGGGGGGGGCGCGGGCACAGATACGCAGTATTTT. Here the CDR3 is joined to the reference TRBV18 and TRBJ2-3 genes, and the full variable domain is: NAGVMQNPRHLVRRRGQEARLRCSPMKGHSHVYWYRQLPEEGLKFMVYLQKENIIDESGMPKERFSAEFPKEGPSILRIQQVVRGDSAAYFCASSPTGGGAGTDTQYFGPGTRLTVL.